Sequencing of this T cell receptor (beta chain) was carried out in a study of T-cell memory formation after mild COVID-19. Using constant-segment primers, 5'RACE produced TCR alpha and TCR beta cDNA libraries carrying sample barcodes and UMIs. Using its own MiXCR run on the 5' RACE reads, TCRdb lists one record per CDR3 protein. The table has 250,000 to 300,000 distinct CDR3 sequences, about 16% seen once. The receptor was isolated from a man aged 18 to 30 who had mild COVID-19 (a few samples of this study predate the infection). Cell type and time point are not known. Sequencing was done on a sample of PBMCs or a T cell subset sorted from them (not recorded which).

For the CDR3, the DNA is TGTGCCAGCAGCCTTAGCGGGGGAGCTAGCACAGATACGCAGTATTTT. Translating gives CASSLSGGASTDTQYF. V gene TRBV6-6 combines with J gene TRBJ2-3, with 9 bases matching TRBD2. The V gene end was trimmed by 6 bases and the J gene end by 0 bases; junction bases not matched to a gene: 7. Germline V lookup: CDR1 MNHNY, CDR2 SVGAGI (reference sequence). The CDR3 sequence is 16 residues long.